This T cell receptor beta chain emerged from a study of shared clonotypes between healthy human individuals. The V end was cut by 6 bases, the J end by 10 bases, with 19 bases between. The CDR3 extends over 14 amino acids. Looked up from germline, CDR1 is MDHEN and CDR2 is SYDVKM. Authors' methods: Without quality scores, immunoSEQ junctional reads could not be filtered like full-length reads. Repertoires were generated with immunoSEQ multiplex PCR, while TCRdb's copy carries only in-frame clones and drops some. D and trimming come from the DNA, and the V and J calls and clone size come from that table. The profile shows more than 500,000 clones, about 96% of them singletons.

V and J are TRBV28 and TRBJ1-5; D may be TRBD1 (6 bases). The specimen sequenced was naive CD4+ T cells sorted from blood. Subset: CD45RA+ positively selected. The sequence was collected from a woman younger than 45 in good health. CDR3 in DNA: TGTGCCAGCAGCTCAGCGCAGGGGTTCGTTCCCCAGCATTTT. It yields the protein CASSSAQGFVPQHF.